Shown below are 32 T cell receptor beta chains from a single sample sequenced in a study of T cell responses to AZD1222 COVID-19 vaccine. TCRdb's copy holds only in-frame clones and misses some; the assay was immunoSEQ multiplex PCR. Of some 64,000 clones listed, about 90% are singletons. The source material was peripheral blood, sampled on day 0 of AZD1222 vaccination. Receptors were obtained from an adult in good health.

CDR3 in amino acids: CAWSVLLGETQYF. In DNA form, the CDR3 reads TGTGCCTGGAGTGTACTCCTCGGAGAGACCCAGTACTTC. V usage is TRBV30 and J usage is TRBJ2-5; D is uncertain. Deletions cut 0 bases from V and 4 bases from J, with 9 bases between. The CDR3 is 13 amino acids. The V gene's germline CDR1 is GTSNPN and CDR2 SVGIG (reference sequence).

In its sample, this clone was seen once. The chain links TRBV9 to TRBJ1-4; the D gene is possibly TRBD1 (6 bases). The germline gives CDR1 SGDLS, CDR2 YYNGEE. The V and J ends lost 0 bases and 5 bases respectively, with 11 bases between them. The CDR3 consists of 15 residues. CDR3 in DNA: TGTGCCAGCAGCGTAGCTTGGGGGCTCAATGAAAAACTGTTTTTT. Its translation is CASSVAWGLNEKLFF.

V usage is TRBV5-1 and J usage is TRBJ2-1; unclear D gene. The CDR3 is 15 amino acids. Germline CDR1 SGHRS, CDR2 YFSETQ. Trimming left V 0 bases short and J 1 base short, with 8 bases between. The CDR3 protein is CASSLDYRSYNEQFF. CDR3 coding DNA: TGCGCCAGCAGCTTGGACTACCGATCCTACAATGAGCAGTTCTTC.

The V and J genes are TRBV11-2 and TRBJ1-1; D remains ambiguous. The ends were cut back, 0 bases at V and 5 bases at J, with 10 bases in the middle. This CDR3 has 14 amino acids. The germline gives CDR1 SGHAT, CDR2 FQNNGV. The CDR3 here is CASSLERKGTEAFF. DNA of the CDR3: TGTGCCAGCAGCTTAGAACGTAAGGGAACTGAAGCTTTCTTT.

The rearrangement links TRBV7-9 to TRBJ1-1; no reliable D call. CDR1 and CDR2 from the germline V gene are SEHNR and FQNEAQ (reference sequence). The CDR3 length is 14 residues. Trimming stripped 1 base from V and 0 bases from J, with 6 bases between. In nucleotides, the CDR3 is TGTGCCAGCAGCTTAGAGACTCTGAACACTGAAGCTTTCTTT. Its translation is CASSLETLNTEAFF. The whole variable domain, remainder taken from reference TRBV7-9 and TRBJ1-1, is DTGVSQNPRHKITKRGQNVTFRCDPISEHNRLYWYRQTLGQGPEFLTYFQNEAQLEKSRLLSDRFSAERPKGSFSTLEIQRTEQGDSAMYLCASSLETLNTEAFFGQGTRLTVV.

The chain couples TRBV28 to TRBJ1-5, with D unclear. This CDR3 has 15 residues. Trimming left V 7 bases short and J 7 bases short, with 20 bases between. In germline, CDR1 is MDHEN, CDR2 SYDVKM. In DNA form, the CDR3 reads TGTGCCAGCACCTCCCTCTCCGCAATGGCGCAGCCCCAGCATTTT. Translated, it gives CASTSLSAMAQPQHF.

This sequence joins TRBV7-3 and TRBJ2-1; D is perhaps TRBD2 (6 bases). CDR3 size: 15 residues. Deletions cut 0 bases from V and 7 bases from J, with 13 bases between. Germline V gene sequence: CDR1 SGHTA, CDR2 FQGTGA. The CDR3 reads CASSLTSFGSNEQFF. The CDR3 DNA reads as TGTGCCAGCAGCTTAACGTCATTCGGGAGTAATGAGCAGTTCTTC.

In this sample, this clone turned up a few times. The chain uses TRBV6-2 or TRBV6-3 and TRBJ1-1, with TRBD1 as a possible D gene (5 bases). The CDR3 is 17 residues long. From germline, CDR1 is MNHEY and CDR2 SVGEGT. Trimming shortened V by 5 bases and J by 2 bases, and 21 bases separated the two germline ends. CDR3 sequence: CASSRRVGESPNTEAFF. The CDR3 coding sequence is TGTGCCAGCAGTCGGCGGGTGGGGGAGTCGCCTAACACTGAAGCTTTCTTT.

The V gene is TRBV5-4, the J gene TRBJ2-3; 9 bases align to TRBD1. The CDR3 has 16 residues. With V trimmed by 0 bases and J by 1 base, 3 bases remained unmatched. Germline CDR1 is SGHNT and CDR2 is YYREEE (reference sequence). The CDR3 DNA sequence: TGTGCCAGCAGCTTGGTTACAGGGGGCCGCACAGATACGCAGTATTTT. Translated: CASSLVTGGRTDTQYF.

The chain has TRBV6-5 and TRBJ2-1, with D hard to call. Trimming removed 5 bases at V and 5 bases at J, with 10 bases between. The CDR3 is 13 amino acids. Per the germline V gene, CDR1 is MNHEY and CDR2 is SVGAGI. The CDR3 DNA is TGTGCCAGCAGTCCCCCGGACCACAATGAGCAGTTCTTC. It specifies CASSPPDHNEQFF.

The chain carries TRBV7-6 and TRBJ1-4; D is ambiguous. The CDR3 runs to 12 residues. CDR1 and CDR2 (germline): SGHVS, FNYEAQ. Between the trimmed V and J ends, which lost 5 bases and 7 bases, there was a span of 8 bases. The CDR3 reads CASSPLSEKLFF. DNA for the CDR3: TGTGCCAGCAGCCCCCTTAGTGAAAAACTGTTTTTT.

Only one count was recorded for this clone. This CDR3 reads CASSGDRGNIQYF. CDR3 nucleotides: TGCGCCAGCAGTGGGGACAGGGGAAACATTCAGTACTTC. The genes are TRBV5-1 and TRBJ2-4, with TRBD1 matching over 10 bases. The germline CDR1 and CDR2 sequences are SGHRS and YFSETQ. The CDR3 loop spans 13 amino acids. V shed 5 bases, J shed 6 bases, and the junction held 2 bases outside the gene matches. Full variable domain (remainder filled in from reference TRBV5-1 and TRBJ2-4): KAGVTQTPRYLIKTRGQQVTLSCSPISGHRSVSWYQQTPGQGLQFLFEYFSETQRNKGNFPGRFSGRQFSNSRSEMNVSTLELGDSALYLCASSGDRGNIQYFGAGTRLSVL.

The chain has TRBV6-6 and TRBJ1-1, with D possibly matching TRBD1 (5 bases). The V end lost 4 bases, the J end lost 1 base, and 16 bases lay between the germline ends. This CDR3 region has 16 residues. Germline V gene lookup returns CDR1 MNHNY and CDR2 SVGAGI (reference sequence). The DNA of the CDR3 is TGTGCCAGCAGTTCCCAAGCAGGGTGGGCGAACACTGAAGCTTTCTTT. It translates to CASSSQAGWANTEAFF.

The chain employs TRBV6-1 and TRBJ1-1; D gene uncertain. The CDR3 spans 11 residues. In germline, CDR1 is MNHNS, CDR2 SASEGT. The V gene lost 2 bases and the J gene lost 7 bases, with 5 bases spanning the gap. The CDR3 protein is CASSERVEAFF. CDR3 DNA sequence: TGTGCCAGCAGTGAACGGGTTGAAGCTTTCTTT.

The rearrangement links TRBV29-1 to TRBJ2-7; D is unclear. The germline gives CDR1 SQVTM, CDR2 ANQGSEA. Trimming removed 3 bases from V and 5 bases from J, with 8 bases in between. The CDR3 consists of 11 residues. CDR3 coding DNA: TGCAGCGTTGATCCCGGGCACGAGCAGTACTTC. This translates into CSVDPGHEQYF.

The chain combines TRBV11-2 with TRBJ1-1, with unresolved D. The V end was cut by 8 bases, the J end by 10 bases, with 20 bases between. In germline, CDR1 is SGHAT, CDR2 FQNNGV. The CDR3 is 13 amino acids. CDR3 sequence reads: CASADWGGFGAFF. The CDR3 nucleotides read TGTGCCAGCGCGGACTGGGGAGGGTTCGGAGCTTTCTTT.

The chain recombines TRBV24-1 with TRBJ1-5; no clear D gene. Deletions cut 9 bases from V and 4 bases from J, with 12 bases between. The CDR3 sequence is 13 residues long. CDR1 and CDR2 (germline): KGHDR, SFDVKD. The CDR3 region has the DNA TGTGCCACCGGAGCGGGTGGAAATCAGCCCCAGCATTTT. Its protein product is CATGAGGNQPQHF.

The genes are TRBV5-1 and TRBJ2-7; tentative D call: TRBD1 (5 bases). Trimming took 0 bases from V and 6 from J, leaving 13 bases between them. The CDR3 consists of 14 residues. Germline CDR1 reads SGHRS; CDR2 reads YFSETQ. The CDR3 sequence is CASSLGQGASEQYF. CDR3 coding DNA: TGCGCCAGCAGCTTGGGGCAGGGCGCCAGCGAGCAGTACTTC.

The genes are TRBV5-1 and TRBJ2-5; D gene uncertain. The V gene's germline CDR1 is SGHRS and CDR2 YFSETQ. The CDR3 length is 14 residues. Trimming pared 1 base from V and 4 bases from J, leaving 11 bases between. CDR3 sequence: CASSLRSPPETQYF. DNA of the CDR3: TGCGCCAGCAGCTTGCGGTCCCCCCCAGAGACCCAGTACTTC.

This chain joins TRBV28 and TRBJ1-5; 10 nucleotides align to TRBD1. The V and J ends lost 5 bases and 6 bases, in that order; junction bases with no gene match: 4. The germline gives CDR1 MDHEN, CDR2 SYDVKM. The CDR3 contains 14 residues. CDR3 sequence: CASSKDRGSQPQHF. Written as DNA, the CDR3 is TGTGCCAGCAGTAAGGACAGGGGGAGTCAGCCCCAGCATTTT.

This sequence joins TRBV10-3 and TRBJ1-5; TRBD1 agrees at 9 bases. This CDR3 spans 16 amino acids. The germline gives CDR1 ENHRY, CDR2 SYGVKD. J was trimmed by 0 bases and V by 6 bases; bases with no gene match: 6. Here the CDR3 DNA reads TGTGCCATCAGCACAGGGGGCCTCTTTAGCAATCAGCCCCAGCATTTT. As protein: CAISTGGLFSNQPQHF.

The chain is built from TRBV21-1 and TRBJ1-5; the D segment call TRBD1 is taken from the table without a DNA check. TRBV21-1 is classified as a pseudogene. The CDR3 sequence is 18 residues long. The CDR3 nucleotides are TGTGCCAGCAGCAAAGTTCAGGAGGGGGCTCCGAGTAATCAGCCCCAGCATTTT. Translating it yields CASSKVQEGAPSNQPQHF.

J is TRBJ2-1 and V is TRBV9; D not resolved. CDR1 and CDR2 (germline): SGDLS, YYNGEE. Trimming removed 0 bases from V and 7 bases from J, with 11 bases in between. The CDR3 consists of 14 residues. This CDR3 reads CASSVGSGPNEQFF. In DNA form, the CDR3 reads TGTGCCAGCAGCGTAGGGTCAGGTCCAAATGAGCAGTTCTTC.

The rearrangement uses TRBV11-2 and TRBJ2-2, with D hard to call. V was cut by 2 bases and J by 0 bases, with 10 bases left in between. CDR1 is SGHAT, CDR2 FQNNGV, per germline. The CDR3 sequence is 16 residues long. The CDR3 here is CASSLRTASNTGELFF. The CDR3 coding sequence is TGTGCCAGCAGCTTACGGACGGCATCGAACACCGGGGAGCTGTTTTTT.

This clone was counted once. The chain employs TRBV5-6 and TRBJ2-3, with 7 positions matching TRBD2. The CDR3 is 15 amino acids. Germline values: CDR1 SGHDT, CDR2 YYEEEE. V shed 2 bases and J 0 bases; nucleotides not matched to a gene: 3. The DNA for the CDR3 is TGTGCCAGCAGCTTTCTAGCGGTTAGCACAGATACGCAGTATTTT. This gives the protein CASSFLAVSTDTQYF.

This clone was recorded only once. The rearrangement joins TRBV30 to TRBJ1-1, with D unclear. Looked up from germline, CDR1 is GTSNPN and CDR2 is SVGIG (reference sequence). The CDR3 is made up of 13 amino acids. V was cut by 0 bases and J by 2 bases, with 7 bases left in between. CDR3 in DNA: TGTGCCTGGAGTGTACAGATTAACACTGAAGCTTTCTTT. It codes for CAWSVQINTEAFF.

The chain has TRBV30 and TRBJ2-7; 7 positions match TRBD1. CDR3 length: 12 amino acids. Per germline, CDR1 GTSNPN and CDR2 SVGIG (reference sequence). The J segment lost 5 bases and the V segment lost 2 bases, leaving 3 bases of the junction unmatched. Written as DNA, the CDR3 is TGTGCCTGGAGTAGACAGGGCCACGAGCAGTACTTC. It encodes CAWSRQGHEQYF.

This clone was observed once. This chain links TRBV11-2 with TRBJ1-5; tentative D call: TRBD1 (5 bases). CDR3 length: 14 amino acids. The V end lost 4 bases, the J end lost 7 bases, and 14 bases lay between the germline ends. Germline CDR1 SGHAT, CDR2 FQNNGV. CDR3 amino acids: CASSSSGNRQPQHF. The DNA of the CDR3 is TGTGCCAGCAGCTCTTCGGGGAACAGGCAGCCCCAGCATTTT.

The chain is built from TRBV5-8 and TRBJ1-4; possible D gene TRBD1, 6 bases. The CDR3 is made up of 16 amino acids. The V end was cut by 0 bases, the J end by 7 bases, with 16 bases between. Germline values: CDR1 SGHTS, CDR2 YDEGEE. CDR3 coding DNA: TGTGCCAGCAGCTTGGCCCGGCAACAGGGCTCTGAAAAACTGTTTTTT. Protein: CASSLARQQGSEKLFF.

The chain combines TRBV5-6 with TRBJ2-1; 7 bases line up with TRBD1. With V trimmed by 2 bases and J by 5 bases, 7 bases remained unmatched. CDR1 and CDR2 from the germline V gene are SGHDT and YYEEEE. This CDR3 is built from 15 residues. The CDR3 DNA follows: TGTGCCAGCAGCTTCTTTCGACAGGGCGACAATGAGCAGTTCTTC. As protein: CASSFFRQGDNEQFF.

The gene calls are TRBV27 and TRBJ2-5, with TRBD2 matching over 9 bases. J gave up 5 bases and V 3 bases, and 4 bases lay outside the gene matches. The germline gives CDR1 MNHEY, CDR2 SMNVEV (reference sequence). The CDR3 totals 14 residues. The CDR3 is CASSFGTSSETQYF. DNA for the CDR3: TGTGCCAGCAGTTTCGGGACTAGCAGCGAGACCCAGTACTTC.

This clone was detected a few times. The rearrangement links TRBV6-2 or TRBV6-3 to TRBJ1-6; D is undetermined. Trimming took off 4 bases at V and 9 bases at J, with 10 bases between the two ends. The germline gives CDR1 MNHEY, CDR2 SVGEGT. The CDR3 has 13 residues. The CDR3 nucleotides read TGTGCCAGCAGTTCACTCGAGACTTCACCCCTCCACTTT. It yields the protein CASSSLETSPLHF.